This T cell receptor beta chain is from a study of cytomegalovirus exposure and HLA in healthy donors. A word on this clone: No antigen is known for it.

General study results and limits: Analysis was carried out at a later point, and it linked a missense DCLRE1C variant to TCR beta V- and J-gene trimming. For most TCR beta V segments, an earlier analysis put the productive rate at about 87% or about 30% of the time.

Vbeta (60) and Jbeta (13) primers were used in the PCR. Produced via immunoSEQ multiplex PCR; TCRdb's table is partial and in-frame only. The sample comprises 130,000 to 150,000 clones, around 73% of which are singletons, and approximately 15% rests with the top ten. The source material was PBMCs. The sequence derives from a human donor in good health.

As DNA, the CDR3 is TGTGCCAGCAGCCCCGGACTAGCCCTACCCACCCGGACTTACAATGAGCAGTTCTTC. Its translation: CASSPGLALPTRTYNEQFF. The chain combines TRBV5-4 with TRBJ2-1; TRBD2 agrees at 8 bases. The CDR3 runs 19 residues. Unmatched junction bases numbered 19, after V lost 4 bases and J lost 4 bases. CDR1 SGHNT and CDR2 YYREEE come from the germline V gene (reference sequence). Based on the CDR3 plus reference TRBV5-4 and TRBJ2-1, the full variable domain is ETGVTQSPTHLIKTRGQQVTLRCSSQSGHNTVSWYQQALGQGPQFIFQYYREEENGRGNFPPRFSGLQFPNYSSELNVNALELDDSALYLCASSPGLALPTRTYNEQFFGPGTRLTVL.